These T cell receptor beta chains were read from a single sample in a study of OX40 agonist ivuxolimab in advanced cancers. Method: immunoSEQ multiplex PCR; TCRdb's copy keeps in-frame clones and lacks some. This sample carries roughly 70,000 clones, less than 90% of them seen once, and the ten largest clones take under 0.75%. This material consisted of CD4+ or CD8+ T cells sorted from blood, taken in a trial of the OX40 agonist ivuxolimab. The receptors here all came from an adult with an advanced solid tumor such as melanoma, head and neck, liver or kidney cancer. CDR3s include the opening cysteine and the closing phenylalanine or tryptophan. D genes are given only for firm matches. Clone size is stated in some rows and not others, as once, few, many or a class when expanded.

TRBD2 TRBJ2-5 NA TRBV10-3 TGTGCCATCAGTGAGTCGAGCGGGAGGGCTATGGAGACCCAGTACTTC CAISESSGRAMETQYF
NA TRBJ1-2 NA TRBV19 TGTGCCAGTAGTCCCCGTAGTGACTATGGCTACACCTTC CASSPRSDYGYTF
NA TRBJ1-1 NA TRBV7-9 TGTGCCAGCAGCTTCGGGACGGCGAACACTGAAGCTTTCTTT CASSFGTANTEAFF
NA TRBJ1-2 NA TRBV18 TGTGCCAGCTCACCAGAGAGGGATTATGGCTACACCTTC CASSPERDYGYTF
NA TRBJ2-7 NA TRBV5-1 TGCGCCAGCAGCTTGAGGGGAGTGTACGAGCAGTACTTC CASSLRGVYEQYF
TRBD2 TRBJ2-5 NA TRBV5-1 TGCGCCAGCAGCTTTAGCGGGAAGGAGACCCAGTACTTC CASSFSGKETQYF
TRBD2 TRBJ2-2 NA TRBV7-3 TGTGCCAGCAGCTCCCTCCCTTTGACTAGCGGAGCGAACACCGGGGAGCTGTTTTTT CASSSLPLTSGANTGELFF
TRBD1 TRBJ2-5 NA TRBV18 TGTGCCAGCTCAAGGACAGGCCAAAAAGAGACCCAGTACTTC CASSRTGQKETQYF
NA TRBJ2-6 NA TRBV9 TGTGCCAGCAGCGTAGGATTTTCTGGGGCCAACGTCCTGACTTTC CASSVGFSGANVLTF
NA TRBJ2-5 NA TRBV14 TGTGCCAGCAGCCGCCAGGGTTATGAGACCCAGTACTTC CASSRQGYETQYF
TRBD1 TRBJ1-3 NA TRBV6-1 TGTGCCAGCAGTGATGGGGGGACAGGGATTTACACCATATATTTT CASSDGGTGIYTIYF
TRBD2 TRBJ2-7 NA TRBV2 TGTGCCAGCAGTGACGCGGCTAGCGGGAGCGGCGAGCAGTACTTC CASSDAASGSGEQYF
NA TRBJ1-5 NA TRBV28 TGTGCCAGCAGTTCCCGACCGAGAGGCAATCAGCCCCAGCATTTT CASSSRPRGNQPQHF
TRBD2 TRBJ2-7 NA TRBV5-4 TGTGCCTGCGGGGGACGGTACACCTACGAGCAGTACTTC CACGGRYTYEQYF
NA TRBJ2-1 NA TRBV9 TGTGCCAGCAGCGTAGAGGAGGGACCTAATGAGCAGTTCTTC CASSVEEGPNEQFF
TRBD1 TRBJ1-2 NA TRBV19 TGTGCCAGTAGTAGGGGACAGGGATTATCAGGCGGCTACACCTTC CASSRGQGLSGGYTF
TRBD1 TRBJ1-1 NA TRBV11-3 TGTGCCAGCAGCCCCAACAGGGGGGTAGCCACTGAAGCTTTCTTT CASSPNRGVATEAFF
TRBD1 TRBJ1-5 NA TRBV6-5 TGTGCCAGCAGTACGGACAGGGGTATGGGTCAGCCCCAGCATTTT CASSTDRGMGQPQHF
NA TRBJ1-1 NA TRBV29-1 TGCAGCGTTGTGGCAGGGATAGCCACTGAAGCTTTCTTT CSVVAGIATEAFF
NA TRBJ2-3 NA TRBV6-1 TGTGCCAGCAGAGATAGCGGTCTTAGCACAGATACGCAGTATTTT CASRDSGLSTDTQYF
NA TRBJ1-6 NA TRBV2 TGTGCCAGCGGCAGGGATAATTCACCCCTCCACTTT CASGRDNSPLHF
NA TRBJ2-7 NA TRBV7-9 TGTGCCAGCAGCAACCAGGGAAAGGGCTACGAGCAGTACTTC CASSNQGKGYEQYF
NA TRBJ2-5 NA TRBV15 TGTGCCACCAGCAGGCAAACCGGGGTCCAAGAGACCCAGTACTTC CATSRQTGVQETQYF
TRBD1 TRBJ1-1 medium-sized TRBV7-9 TGTGCCAGCAGCTCGGGACAGGGGATAGACACTGAAGCTTTCTTT CASSSGQGIDTEAFF
NA TRBJ2-7 few TRBV2 TGTGCCAGCAGTGAACCGGGGGTCCACGAGCAGTACTTC CASSEPGVHEQYF
TRBD2 TRBJ2-7 NA TRBV4-2 TGTGCCAGCAGCCAAACCGGGACTAGCGGTTACGAGCAGTACTTC CASSQTGTSGYEQYF
TRBD2 TRBJ2-2 NA TRBV9 TGTGCCAGCAGCGTATCGACTAGCGGGAGCACCGGGGAGCTGTTTTTT CASSVSTSGSTGELFF
TRBD2 TRBJ2-2 NA TRBV6-1 TGTGCCAGCAGTGAAGGCCAACTAGCGGCAATCACCGGGGAGCTGTTTTTT CASSEGQLAAITGELFF
TRBD1 TRBJ2-7 NA TRBV7-9 TGTGCCAGCAGCCCCGACAGGGTCTCCTACGAGCAGTACTTC CASSPDRVSYEQYF
TRBD1 TRBJ2-3 NA TRBV4-1 TGCGCCAGCAGCCGAAACAGGGGGCGAAGCACAGATACGCAGTATTTT CASSRNRGRSTDTQYF
NA TRBJ2-2 NA TRBV28 TGTGCCAGCAGTTTAGGGCAGACCTTGACCGGGGAGCTGTTTTTT CASSLGQTLTGELFF
TRBD2 TRBJ2-5 NA TRBV28 TGTGCCAGCAGTGACCGACTAGCGGGAGGGGAGACCCAGTACTTC CASSDRLAGGETQYF
NA TRBJ2-5 NA TRBV11-3 TGTGCCAGCAGCTTAGAGGCGGGAGAGACCCAGTACTTC CASSLEAGETQYF
NA TRBJ2-2 NA TRBV29-1 TGCAGCGTTGAAGTCGGAGGGGTGGGGGAGCTGTTTTTT CSVEVGGVGELFF
TRBD2 TRBJ2-1 NA TRBV4-1 TGCGCCAGCAGCCAAGAAAGCGGGGGGTACAATGAGCAGTTCTTC CASSQESGGYNEQFF
NA TRBJ2-3 NA TRBV10-1 TGCGCCAGCACCTACAGGACAACTAGCACAGATACGCAGTATTTT CASTYRTTSTDTQYF
NA TRBJ1-4 NA TRBV7-9 TGTGCCAGCAGCTTGGGACGGACTAATGAAAAACTGTTTTTT CASSLGRTNEKLFF
NA TRBJ2-7 NA TRBV30 TGTGCCTGGAACGGGCAGTCAATCTCCTACGAGCAGTACTTC CAWNGQSISYEQYF
NA TRBJ2-7 NA TRBV7-2 TGTGCCAGCAGCTTAGAGGGCCACGCCAGCGAGCAGTACTTC CASSLEGHASEQYF
NA TRBJ2-2 NA TRBV18 TGTGCCAGCTCGCTCTTGGGAGACACCGGGGAGCTGTTTTTT CASSLLGDTGELFF
NA TRBJ2-1 NA TRBV6-6 TGTGCCAGCAGTTCGACAGACAATGAGCAGTTCTTC CASSSTDNEQFF
TRBD1 TRBJ2-3 NA TRBV15 TGTGCCACCAGCAGCCGGGACAGGGCAGATACGCAGTATTTT CATSSRDRADTQYF
TRBD2 TRBJ2-3 NA TRBV30 TGTGCCTTCCAAAGCGGGAGCTCAGATACGCAGTATTTT CAFQSGSSDTQYF
NA TRBJ1-1 NA TRBV11-1 TGTGCCAGCAGCTTAGCGATAGGGTACACTGAAGCTTTCTTT CASSLAIGYTEAFF
NA TRBJ2-3 once TRBV14 TGTGCCAGCAGCCGCACACTAGTAATCAGCACAGATACGCAGTATTTT CASSRTLVISTDTQYF
NA TRBJ1-2 NA TRBV19 TGTGCCAGTATCCCCGCTGTTGGGGTGACGGGCTACACCTTC CASIPAVGVTGYTF
NA TRBJ2-2 NA TRBV18 TGTGCCAGCTCAGTGGATATGTTATCCGGGGAGCTGTTTTTT CASSVDMLSGELFF
TRBD1 TRBJ1-1 NA TRBV7-8 TGTGCCAGCAGCGTGGGACAGGGTGTCACTGAAGCTTTCTTT CASSVGQGVTEAFF
NA TRBJ2-3 NA TRBV11-1 TGTGCCAGCAGCTTAACGGGGAGCACAGATACGCAGTATTTT CASSLTGSTDTQYF
NA TRBJ1-5 NA TRBV5-6 TGTGCCAGCAGCGTACAGGGCTTTAGGGGCAATCAGCCCCAGCATTTT CASSVQGFRGNQPQHF
NA TRBJ2-1 NA TRBV7-8 TGTGCCAGCAGCTTCTTTGATGAGCAGTTCTTC CASSFFDEQFF
NA TRBJ2-5 NA TRBV7-9 TGTGCCAGCAGCTTAAGAGGAGTGGGGCAAGAGACCCAGTACTTC CASSLRGVGQETQYF
NA TRBJ2-7 NA TRBV29-1 TGCAGCGTCGCGTACTCCCCCTACGAGCAGTACTTC CSVAYSPYEQYF
TRBD1 TRBJ2-7 NA TRBV5-1 TGCGCCAGCACCCTTGACGCACGGGACAGGGGCTACGAGCAGTACTTC CASTLDARDRGYEQYF
NA TRBJ2-3 NA TRBV5-1 TGCGCCAGCAGCTTGGGGGATACGCAGTATTTT CASSLGDTQYF
NA TRBJ1-4 NA TRBV5-1 TGCGCCAGCAGCGGGGGGACTAGGAATGAAAAACTGTTTTTT CASSGGTRNEKLFF
TRBD2 TRBJ2-1 NA TRBV4-2 TGTGCCAGCAGCCAAGATAGGCTAGCGGGTGAGCAGTTCTTC CASSQDRLAGEQFF
TRBD1 TRBJ2-3 NA TRBV7-8 TGTGCCAGCAGCCTTGGTGGACAGGGGGCAAATACGCAGTATTTT CASSLGGQGANTQYF
TRBD1 TRBJ1-1 NA TRBV10-2 TGCGCCAGCGGCGGGACAGGGGGCACTGAAGCTTTCTTT CASGGTGGTEAFF
NA TRBJ2-1 NA TRBV30 TGTGCCTGGAGTTTGGGGGGACGTGAGCAGTTCTTC CAWSLGGREQFF